Included here is one T cell receptor beta chain sequence, with context. Its specific antigen is unknown. Base qualities are not at hand, and no much larger clone is one base apart. This sample is part of a study of T cell responses to AZD1222 COVID-19 vaccine listed by TCRdb under 2021. For the wider study: AZD1222 recipients given second doses at about 4 weeks or at about 12 weeks were pooled, since spike-specific TCR depth and breadth were not found to differ between the two schedules. Enrollment into the trials was organized by age into subgroups of 18-55, 56-69 and 70-plus years, and those subgroups contained roughly 150, 30 and 60 TCR-sequenced participants, respectively. TCR sequencing was performed for approximately 240 trial participants, of whom about 210 were given two doses of AZD1222 and some 26 were given two doses of MenACWY control vaccine. The full study reports these points: The 56-69-year group was small, and its depth increase did not reach significance, likely because of low power. Participants were mostly white British and included more females than males, and it was suggested by the authors that clonal diversity may have been underestimated. After two AZD1222 doses, both the breadth and the depth of spike-specific TCRs were significantly higher than at day 0 and than in MenACWY recipients. Conclusions about previously exposed vaccinees are limited because only 6 or 7 AZD1222 recipients were SARS-CoV-2 seropositive at baseline. Because no samples from the day 14 peak response were available, repertoires could be characterized only after the peak T cell response. CD4 TCRs associated with the vaccine covered the entire spike protein, and the dominant responses were in regions 160-218 and 743-854. Epitopes outside the regions mutated in the B.1.351 and B.1.1.7 variants were reportedly recognized by nearly half of the unique spike-specific TCRs.

Per the publication, the time point label means: baseline before first vaccination. The vaccinee samples were drawn from two UK trials, COV001 and COV002, one of which was a single-blind randomized controlled phase 2/3 trial testing AZD1222 (ChAdOx1 nCoV-19) in healthy adults. For TCRbeta chain sequencing, PBMC samples from trial participants were taken at day 0 and at day 28 after the second dose. The CDR3 regions of human TCRbeta chains were analyzed by immunosequencing. The study's processing was this. TCRs in the repertoires were matched against a reference library of SARS-CoV-2-specific TCRs that had been generated with the MIRA antigen-specificity platform. Breadth meant the fraction of unique TCRs that were SARS-CoV-2-associated, whereas depth meant the fraction of total T cells that were SARS-CoV-2-associated. Using the MIRA data, each spike-specific TCR was mapped to the spike region that the TCR reacts to and placed in a CD4 or CD8 class. Log10-transformed breadth and depth values were compared by one-way ANOVA with Sidak's multiple comparisons tests. TCRdb provides this immuneACCESS table in a form limited to in-frame rearrangements. Some clones are lacking; in checked studies, under half of them reflect an unresolved V gene, and why the rest are absent is not known. Clone size and the V and J calls come from that table; the DNA yielded D and trimming. This sample lists about 98,000 clones; roughly 90% were detected once. The ten largest clones represent roughly 6% of the sample.

This sequence originates from an adult in good health. This specimen consisted of peripheral blood, obtained on day 0 of AZD1222 vaccination.

The nucleotides are TGTGCCAGCAGCTTGGCAGCGGGGAACACTGAAGCTTTCTTT. This is translated as CASSLAAGNTEAFF. The chain uses TRBV5-8 and TRBJ1-1, with no confident D gene call. The junction shows trimming of 0 bases on V and 1 base on J, plus 7 bases between the germline ends. The germline V gene gives CDR1 as SGHTS and CDR2 as YDEGEE. Reading from cysteine to phenylalanine, the CDR3 counts 14 amino acids. Just the 42-base CDR3 DNA is kept, in frame starting at base 1.